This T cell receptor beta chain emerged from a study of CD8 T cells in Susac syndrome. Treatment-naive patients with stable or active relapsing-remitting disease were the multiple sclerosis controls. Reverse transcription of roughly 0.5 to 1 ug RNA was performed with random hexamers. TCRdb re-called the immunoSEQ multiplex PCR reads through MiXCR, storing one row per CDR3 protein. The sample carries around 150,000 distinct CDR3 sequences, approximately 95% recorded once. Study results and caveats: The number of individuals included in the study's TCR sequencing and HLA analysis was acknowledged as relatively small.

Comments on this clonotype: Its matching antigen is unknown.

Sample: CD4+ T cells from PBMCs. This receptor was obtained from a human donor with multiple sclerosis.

The CDR3 DNA follows: TGCAGCGGGAGGGACGGGCACACTGAAGCTTTCTTT. It translates to CSGRDGHTEAFF. This chain connects TRBV29-1 to TRBJ1-1, with D possibly matching TRBD1 (5 bases). The CDR3 spans 12 residues. The germline V gene encodes CDR1 SQVTM and CDR2 ANQGSEA. Trimming stripped 7 bases from V and 3 bases from J, with 12 bases between.